This is a list of T cell receptor beta chains from one sample in a study of identical twins. TCRdb redid the calling of the 5' RACE reads with MiXCR, one entry per CDR3 protein. The data show about 240,000 distinct CDR3 sequences, with 7.5% seen just once and about 5.8% held by the top ten. These data also formed part of another study, on yellow fever vaccine responses in identical twins.

What was sequenced was CD8+ T cells sorted from blood. The receptors here all came from a woman younger than 35 in good health. CDR3s leave out the opening cysteine and the closing phenylalanine or tryptophan. The D gene is left open where the match is weak.

d_gene	v_gene	CDR3aa
TRBD2	TRBV20-1	CARIGTSGLGNEQF
-	TRBV11-2	ASSLAIVSEAF
TRBD2	TRBV9	ASSVDLAGGGEQY
TRBD2	TRBV12-3/TRBV12-4	ASSPREQGYNEQF
-	TRBV6-4	ASSESTTGELF
-	TRBV7-9	ASSSESAPSYEQY
-	TRBV14	ASSQGTPAYEQY
-	TRBV11-2	ASSSAWGERQPQH
TRBD2	TRBV3-1	ASSPGLVTYNEQF
-	TRBV6-5	ASSSGQLISGANVLT
-	TRBV5-1	ASSFYHDLNTGELF
-	TRBV24-1	ATSETSYNEQF
-	TRBV10-3	AISESEGSGLSYNEQF
-	TRBV7-6	ASSSKLAERTYEQY
-	TRBV20-1	SARVGHLNTGELF
-	TRBV4-1	ASSQAGGGQPQH
TRBD1	TRBV7-6	ASSPGTGNTDTQY
-	TRBV4-1	ASSQEIGLNYGYT
TRBD2	TRBV3-1	ASSQTTSGNYNEQF
-	TRBV25-1	ASSESGGPEAF
TRBD2	TRBV20-1	SARENAGGDTGELF
TRBD2	TRBV29-1	SVGTSGSYEQY
TRBD2	TRBV2	ASSEGGGRPPYEQY
-	TRBV29-1	SVEADSTSGNTIY
-	TRBV28	ASSFIGRSISSTDTQY
-	TRBV3-1	ASSQGFDEQF
-	TRBV9	ASSPGRYNEQF
-	TRBV29-1	SGELAHEQF
-	TRBV4-1	ASSQEEGTYEQY
-	TRBV5-1	ASSTDIVAYGYT
TRBD2	TRBV5-4	ASSTTSANNEQF
TRBD2	TRBV7-6	ASSSPGLAGGWSYNEQF
TRBD2	TRBV9	ASSVSFSGAITDTQY
TRBD2	TRBV12-3/TRBV12-4	ASSPTSGRVADTQY
TRBD1	TRBV6-2/TRBV6-3	ASNDGTGGANQPQH
-	TRBV12-3/TRBV12-4	ASSLAGLETQY
TRBD1	TRBV5-1	ASSRAGQGYNEQF
-	TRBV27	ASSPYGGEPPLH
-	TRBV2	ASSWDRFDSNYGYT
TRBD2	TRBV12-3/TRBV12-4	ASRTLAGVIGELF
TRBD1	TRBV3-1	ASSPSYRGITGELF
-	TRBV7-9	ASSYSPREQF
-	TRBV6-6	ASTYLGDGYT
-	TRBV29-1	SALVGAGELF
TRBD1	TRBV6-2/TRBV6-3	ASGTGVINEQY
TRBD2	TRBV7-9	ASSPWTSGSLYEQY
-	TRBV28	ASSGTTGLGQPQH
TRBD1	TRBV20-1	SARDLDRGQDTQY
-	TRBV5-6	ASSPGVLYEQY